This T cell receptor beta chain was recovered during a study of blood T cells in healthy people across ages. General study findings and limits: A greater number of naive CD4+ cells and higher diversity distinguished long-lived donors from aged donors.

The use of a sample-barcoded 5' primer and a J-beta primer mix characterized a second PCR of roughly 6 to 11 cycles. One entry per CDR3 protein, called by TCRdb with MiXCR from the 5' RACE reads. The table has 650,000 to 800,000 distinct CDR3 sequences, under 55% seen once. Each sample used at least 6.5 million PBMCs. This CDR3 has 15 residues. Germline loops: CDR1 SGHTA, CDR2 FQGTGA. V lost 5 bases and J 4 bases, leaving 17 bases between the germline ends. Regarding this clonotype: Its target is not known.

Input material: blood. The TCR comes from a man aged 55-75 years in good health. The gene calls are TRBV7-3 and TRBJ1-1; the D gene is possibly TRBD1 (6 bases). CDR3 sequence: CASSQGTSGSTEAFF. CDR3 DNA: TGTGCCAGCAGCCAGGGGACTAGCGGGAGCACTGAAGCTTTCTTT.